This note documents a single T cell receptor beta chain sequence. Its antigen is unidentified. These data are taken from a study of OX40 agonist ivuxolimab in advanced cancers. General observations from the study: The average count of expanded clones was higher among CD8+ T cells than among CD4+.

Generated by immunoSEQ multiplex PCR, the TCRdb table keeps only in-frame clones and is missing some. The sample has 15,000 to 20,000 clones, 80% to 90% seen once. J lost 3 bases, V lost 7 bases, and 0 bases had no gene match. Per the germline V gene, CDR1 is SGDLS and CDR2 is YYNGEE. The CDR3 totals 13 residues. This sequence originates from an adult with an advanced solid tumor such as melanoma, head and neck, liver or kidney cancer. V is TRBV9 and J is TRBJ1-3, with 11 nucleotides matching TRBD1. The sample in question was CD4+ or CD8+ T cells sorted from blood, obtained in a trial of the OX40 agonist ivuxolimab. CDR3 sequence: CASGTGGGNTIYF. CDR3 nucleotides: TGTGCCAGCGGGACAGGGGGTGGAAACACCATATATTTT. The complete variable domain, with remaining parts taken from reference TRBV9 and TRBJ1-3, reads DSGVTQTPKHLITATGQRVTLRCSPRSGDLSVYWYQQSLDQGLQFLIQYYNGEERAKGNILERFSAQQFPDLHSELNLSSLELGDSALYFCASGTGGGNTIYFGEGSWLTVV.